The 17 T cell receptor beta chains presented below share a single source sample, sequenced in a study of radiation and T cells in renal cell carcinoma. The time point: baseline pretreatment blood. Treatment: 15 Gy SBRT to primary tumor, nephrectomy 4 weeks later. Only in-frame clones appear in the TCRdb table, and some are missing; sequencing was by immunoSEQ multiplex PCR. The table lists about 130,000 clones, around 83% of them singletons. Here the sequenced sample was blood, taken from a patient whose treatment included radiotherapy and nephrectomy. The receptors were sampled from a woman aged 55-69 years with renal cell carcinoma.

This clone was counted only a few times. The rearrangement joins TRBV19 to TRBJ1-6, with a tentative D call TRBD1 (5 bases). The V gene lost 4 bases and the J gene lost 9 bases, with 13 bases spanning the gap. CDR3 length: 14 residues. Germline-derived CDR1 and CDR2 are LNHDA and SQIVND (reference sequence). The CDR3 nucleotides read TGTGCCAGTAGTACGGGGGGTGACGGTTCACCCCTCCACTTT. Translation: CASSTGGDGSPLHF.

The CDR3 DNA reads TGTGCCAGCAGTGAATCCCGACAGGGGTTCTCCTACAATGAGCAGTTCTTC. It codes for CASSESRQGFSYNEQFF. The chain combines TRBV25-1 with TRBJ2-1; 8 nucleotides align to TRBD1. V was pared by 1 base and J by 0 bases, with 5 bases of the junction left unmatched. Germline CDR1 and CDR2: MGHDK and SYGVNS. This CDR3 region has 17 residues. Supplemented by reference TRBV25-1 and TRBJ2-1, the full variable domain reads EADIYQTPRYLVIGTGKKITLECSQTMGHDKMYWYQQDPGMELHLIHYSYGVNSTEKGDLSSESTVSRIRTEHFPLTLESARPSHTSQYLCASSESRQGFSYNEQFFGPGTRLTVL.

V usage is TRBV6-1 and J usage is TRBJ1-6; D remains ambiguous. Trimming removed 1 base from V and 0 bases from J, with 13 bases in between. This CDR3 is built from 18 residues. Looked up from germline, CDR1 is MNHNS and CDR2 is SASEGT. The CDR3 DNA sequence: TGTGCCAGCAGTGAAGTAGGTCCTCCGAGCTCCTATAATTCACCCCTCCACTTT. The encoded protein is CASSEVGPPSSYNSPLHF.

The rearrangement joins TRBV29-1 to TRBJ2-1; 8 bases line up with TRBD1. The germline V gene encodes CDR1 SQVTM and CDR2 ANQGSEA. The CDR3 loop spans 15 amino acids. With V trimmed by 5 bases and J by 3 bases, 9 bases remained unmatched. The CDR3 coding sequence is TGCAGCGTTCTGGAGGGACAGGCTTACTACAATGAGCAGTTCTTC. Its translation: CSVLEGQAYYNEQFF.

The genes are TRBV5-4 and TRBJ1-4; tentative D call: TRBD1 (5 bases). From germline, CDR1 is SGHNT and CDR2 YYREEE (reference sequence). Trimming pared 3 bases from V and 0 bases from J, leaving 9 bases between. CDR3 length: 15 residues. The DNA of the CDR3 is TGTGCCAGCAGCTGGGACCACTCAACTAATGAAAAACTGTTTTTT. It translates to CASSWDHSTNEKLFF.

The CDR3 sequence: CASSPSSGTGGWYGYTF. In DNA, the CDR3 is TGTGCCAGCAGTCCATCCTCCGGGACAGGGGGGTGGTATGGCTACACCTTC. The gene calls are TRBV28 and TRBJ1-2; TRBD1 agrees at 11 bases. The junction had 13 bases not matched to a gene; V was cut back by 5 bases and J by 5 bases. The CDR3 extends over 17 amino acids. In germline, CDR1 is MDHEN, CDR2 SYDVKM.

J is TRBJ1-1 and V is TRBV19; D is ambiguous. CDR1 and CDR2 from the germline V gene are LNHDA and SQIVND (reference sequence). This CDR3 is built from 13 residues. Trimming removed 2 bases at V and 7 bases at J, with 11 bases between. The CDR3 here is CASSINTPIEAFF. CDR3 sequence (DNA): TGTGCCAGTAGTATAAACACACCAATTGAAGCTTTCTTT.

This clone was recorded only once. The V call is TRBV5-1, the J call TRBJ1-5; the match to TRBD1 covers 7 bases. V lost 4 bases, J lost 3 bases, and 4 bases stayed unmatched. The germline V gene has CDR1 SGHRS and CDR2 YFSETQ. This CDR3 is built from 14 residues. The CDR3 DNA follows: TGCGCCAGCAGCCAGACAGGGCTCAATCAGCCCCAGCATTTT. It is translated as CASSQTGLNQPQHF.

The chain couples TRBV28 to TRBJ1-1; 7 bases fit TRBD1. The CDR3 extends over 14 amino acids. Germline CDR1 MDHEN, CDR2 SYDVKM. After removal of 6 bases from V and 5 bases from J, the junction contained 9 bases not matched to a gene. The CDR3 is CASRPRGGLTEAFF. CDR3 sequence (DNA): TGTGCCAGCAGACCCAGGGGGGGGCTGACTGAAGCTTTCTTT.

This chain connects TRBV12-1 to TRBJ1-2. TRBV12-1 is a recognized pseudogene. This CDR3 is 18 amino acids long. CDR3 loop: CASSFAPSGGLVPYGYTF. The CDR3 coding sequence is TGTGCCAGCAGCTTCGCCCCCTCTGGGGGGTTGGTCCCGTATGGCTACACCTTC.

The rearrangement uses TRBV7-9 and TRBJ2-1, with a possible D match to TRBD1 (5 bases). The germline gives CDR1 SEHNR, CDR2 FQNEAQ (reference sequence). With 1 base removed from V and 7 bases from J, the gap between germline ends came to 11 bases. The CDR3 is made up of 14 amino acids. For the CDR3, the DNA is TGTGCCAGCAGCTTAGTGCTGGGGCCGAATGAGCAGTTCTTC. Residues: CASSLVLGPNEQFF.

The CDR3 DNA sequence: TGTGCCAGCAGCCAGTTCGGACAGTTGAACACTGAAGCTTTCTTT. Translated, it gives CASSQFGQLNTEAFF. The V call is TRBV5-5, the J call TRBJ1-1; TRBD1 is a possible D gene (6 bases). V lost 4 bases and J 0 bases, leaving 13 bases between the germline ends. The CDR3 runs 15 residues. The germline V gene has CDR1 SGHKS and CDR2 YYEKEE (reference sequence).

V is TRBV28 and J is TRBJ1-2; D is unclear. Per germline, CDR1 MDHEN and CDR2 SYDVKM. CDR3 length: 14 amino acids. V gave up 4 bases and J gave up 8 bases, with 17 bases separating them. DNA for the CDR3: TGTGCCAGCAGTTACGGCCTAGTTGAAAGAGGCTACACCTTC. Amino acids: CASSYGLVERGYTF.

Here the CDR3 DNA reads TGTGCCAGCAGCCTTCGGACAGGGTATGGGTATGGCTACACCTTC. This codes for CASSLRTGYGYGYTF. The V call is TRBV7-2, the J call TRBJ1-2; 8 bases match TRBD1. The CDR3 loop spans 15 amino acids. Looked up from germline, CDR1 is SGHTA and CDR2 is FQGNSA. The ends lost 5 bases at V and 5 bases at J; junction bases unmatched: 10.

This clone was picked up one time. A much larger clone lies a single base off, so this may be a read error. The V gene is TRBV7-9, the J gene TRBJ2-7, with a possible D match to TRBD1 (5 bases). Germline V lookup: CDR1 SEHNR, CDR2 FQNEAQ (reference sequence). The ends were cut back, 5 bases at V and 3 bases at J, with 11 bases in the middle. The CDR3 loop spans 13 amino acids. Written as DNA, the CDR3 is TGTGCCAGCAGCCCCGGGCAGGGCTACGAGCAGTACTTC. Its protein is CASSPGQGYEQYF.

The chain couples TRBV2 to TRBJ2-7, with D hard to call. V was shortened by 11 bases and J by 2 bases, with 16 bases between the two germline ends. The CDR3 covers 13 residues. CDR1 is SNHLY, CDR2 FYNNEI, per germline. CDR3 protein: CASQLRMTYEQYF. DNA for the CDR3: TGTGCCTCCCAGCTACGTATGACCTACGAGCAGTACTTC.

This rearrangement joins TRBV19 to TRBJ1-5; D is unresolved. From germline, CDR1 is LNHDA and CDR2 SQIVND (reference sequence). This CDR3 is 13 amino acids long. With 4 bases removed from V and 6 bases from J, the gap between germline ends came to 10 bases. CDR3 sequence: CASSNWAPQPQHF. CDR3 coding DNA: TGTGCCAGTAGTAATTGGGCCCCTCAGCCCCAGCATTTT.